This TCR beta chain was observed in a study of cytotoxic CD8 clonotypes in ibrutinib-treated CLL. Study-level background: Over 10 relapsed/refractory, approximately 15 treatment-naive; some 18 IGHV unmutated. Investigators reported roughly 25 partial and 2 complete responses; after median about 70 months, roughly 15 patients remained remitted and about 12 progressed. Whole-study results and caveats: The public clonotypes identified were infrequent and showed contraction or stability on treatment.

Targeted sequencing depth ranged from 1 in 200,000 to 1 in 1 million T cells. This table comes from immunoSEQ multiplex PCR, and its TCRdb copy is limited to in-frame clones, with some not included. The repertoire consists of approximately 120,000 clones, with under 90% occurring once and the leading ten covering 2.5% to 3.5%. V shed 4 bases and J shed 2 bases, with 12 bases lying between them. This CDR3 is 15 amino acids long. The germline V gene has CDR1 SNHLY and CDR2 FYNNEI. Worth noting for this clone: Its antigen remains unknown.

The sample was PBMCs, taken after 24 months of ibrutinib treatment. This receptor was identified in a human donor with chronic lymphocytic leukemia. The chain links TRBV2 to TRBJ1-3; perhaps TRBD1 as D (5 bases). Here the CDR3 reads CASSGGIGAGNTIYF. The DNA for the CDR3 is TGTGCCAGCAGTGGGGGGATCGGGGCTGGAAACACCATATATTTT.